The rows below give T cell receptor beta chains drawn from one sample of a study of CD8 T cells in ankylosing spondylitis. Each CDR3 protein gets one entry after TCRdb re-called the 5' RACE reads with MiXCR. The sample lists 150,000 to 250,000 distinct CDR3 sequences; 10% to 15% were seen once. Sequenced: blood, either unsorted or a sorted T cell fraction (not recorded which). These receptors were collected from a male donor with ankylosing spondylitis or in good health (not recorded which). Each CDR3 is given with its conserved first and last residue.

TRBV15 CATSRGREGRNEQFF
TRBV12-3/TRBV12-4 CASSLLEAFF
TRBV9 CASSPRTGFIYGYTF
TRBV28 CASSTLDRRPRSYEQYF
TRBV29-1 CSVEDRYAGNTEAFF
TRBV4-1 CASSQAVKTSQETQYF
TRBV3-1 CASSLYRDRSYEQYF
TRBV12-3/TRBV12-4 CASSFPNTEAFF
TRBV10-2 CASSRTENEKLFF
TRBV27 CASSTGGISPLHF
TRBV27 CASNLGRAMNTEAFF
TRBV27 CASSSGQGETYEQYF
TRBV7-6 CASSVAGEFEEQYF
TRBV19 CASSMGRNYEQYF
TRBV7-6 CASTKDSGGEQYF
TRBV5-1 CASSLGDGPYEQYF
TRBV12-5 CASGPEIGTGAEQYF
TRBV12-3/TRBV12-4 CASSFEGHEQFF
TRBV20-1 CSARAVGDTEAFF
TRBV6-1 CASGWGTLGTEAFF
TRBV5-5 CASSFFLGTGGIQPQHF
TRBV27 CASRTGGNEQFF
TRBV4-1 CASSQAGPGPSSYEQYF
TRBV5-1 CASSSPGLAGIPPQTQYF
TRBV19 CASSSPRGVTYEQYF
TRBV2 CASSAATFEQFF
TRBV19 CASSIGRRVRPLYNEQFF
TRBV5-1 CASSLGQWGSQETQYF
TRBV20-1 CSARDGVRGNVNQPQHF
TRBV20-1 CSALQAHTEAFF
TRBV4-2 CASSQAAGANEQFF
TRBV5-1 CASSLAGLALSTDTQYF
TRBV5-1 CASSWFVGESTDTQYF
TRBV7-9 CASSGTSGSGTQYF
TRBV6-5 CASSFTAGTATYNEQFF
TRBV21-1 CASSKGGAAPKTGGNTEAFF
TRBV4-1 CASSPGVYNQPQHF
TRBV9 CASSAASGGTGELFF
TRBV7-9 CASIQEGRNTQYF
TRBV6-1 CASSAPGGTYNEQFF
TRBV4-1 CASSQVASGTGELFF
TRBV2 CASSENGYEQYF
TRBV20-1 CSARVFGLSSYNEQFF
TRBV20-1 CSAPRADGRSNEQFF
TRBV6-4 CASSLSGDPGNEQFF
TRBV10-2 CASGGGELFF
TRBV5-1 CARDTTGLNTGELFF
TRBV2 CASSTQGNTGELFF
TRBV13 CASSHRRGGYYNEQFF
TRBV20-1 CSARTPEADYGYTF
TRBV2 CASSSGDGTLYEQYF
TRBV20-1 CSASGGNTEAFF
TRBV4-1 CASRQGRQGQEESTEAFF
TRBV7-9 CASSLELGTWNEQFF
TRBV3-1 CASSQDTGNQPQHF
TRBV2 CARTGEGYTF
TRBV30 CASRDSRLAGAPEGRINEQFF
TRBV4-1 CASSHYGEGRPYEQYF
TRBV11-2 CASSLFILAASSYNEQFF
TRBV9 CASSVDGVKTEAFF